This TCR beta chain was observed in a study of post-analysis software for immune sequencing data (dated by TCRdb to the mid-2010s). Notes on the research overall: Recorded disease courses included relapsing-remitting, secondary progressive and progressive-relapsing multiple sclerosis, with some patients lacking subtype annotation. A subset of samples was prepared in parallel using single-end sample barcoding, then pooled and co-amplified after Illumina adapter ligation. The patient repertoires were set against 11 previously published healthy control repertoires from donors whose ages ranged from roughly 6 to 26 years.

Libraries were built with PCR. The sequencer listed for this sample is Illumina HiSeq 2500. To reduce PCR and sequencing biases, unique molecular identifiers were built into the TCR beta cDNA libraries. Every 1 to 10 million input T cells yielded approximately 500,000 cDNA molecules, meaning each molecule approximated one T cell. The patient libraries were prepared and sequenced with the same protocol used for the earlier healthy control dataset. Samples belonging to the same batch were prepared together, multiplexed and sequenced on a shared HiSeq lane. On the authors' methods: MIGEC was used to process the raw barcoded reads, and molecular identifier groups with only a single read were discarded before consensus assembly and CDR3 extraction. Clonotype tables were post-analysed with VDJtools, and diversity was normalized by down-sampling all datasets to the smallest sample size. Repertoire overlap clustering matched CDR3 amino acid but not nucleotide sequences to correct batch-related cross-sample contamination. The raw public reads went through TCRdb reprocessing: fastp at Q25, MiXCR clone calling, in-frame beta chains kept. Rows are unified per CDR3 protein, each entry keeping the most common DNA and genes. The V and J calls follow TCRdb's processing rather than the paper's. The sample data list hundreds of thousands of distinct CDR3 sequences, and approximately 50% of these were observed just once. The top ten clones comprise over 4% of the sample.

Including cysteine and phenylalanine, the CDR3 has 14 amino acids. The sequence is cut down to CDR3 DNA, 42 bases in frame from base 1. Per the germline V gene, SGHTA is the CDR1 and FQGNSA is the CDR2. Beyond this particular receptor, the publication reports: Significantly lower normalized Chao1 diversity was found in multiple sclerosis patients than in controls, suggesting substantial peripheral T-cell clonal expansion. The multiple sclerosis patient group was slightly younger than the control group. About five TRBV segments, including TRBV5-6, TRBV5-1 and TRBV20-1, were significantly more frequent in patients than controls. Direct clustering with F measure revealed strong co-clustering of samples prepared in the same batch, which led to a batch-effect correction.

TCR beta repertoires were profiled from peripheral blood of roughly 13 young patients with multiple sclerosis to demonstrate the VDJtools post-analysis software. The multiple sclerosis patients were children and adolescents between roughly 6 and 17 years of age. As regards this clonotype: What antigen it recognizes has not been identified. No per-base quality is available; no much larger clone lies one base away.

The chain links TRBV7-2 with TRBJ2-7; a stretch of 7 junction bases matches TRBD2. The last part of the DNA fits TRBJ2-5 better; the J call may be wrong. This clonotype was obtained from a girl under 18 with multiple sclerosis. The sequenced sample was blood. The nucleotides are TGTGCCAGCAGCTTATGCCGGGGAGGGGAGACCCAGTACTTC. Its product reads: CASSLCRGGETQYF.